The 8 T cell receptor beta chains reported below all come from one sample, sequenced in a study of Ad26.COV2.S vaccination and SARS-CoV-2 variants. The table came from immunoSEQ multiplex PCR; TCRdb's copy has only in-frame clones and leaves some out. The profile shows under 550,000 clones, approximately 87% of them singletons. The treatment here: 15 to 20 received Ad26.COV2.S at low or high dose, single or two shots; 5 received placebo; per-sample allocation not given. Day 63 following the first vaccine or placebo injection was when the samples were taken. Sequences were derived from peripheral blood, sampled in a trial of Ad26.COV2.S vaccine versus placebo. These receptors were obtained from a person aged 18-60 years who received the Ad26.COV2.S COVID-19 vaccine or a placebo.

The chain recombines TRBV7-2 with TRBJ1-5; maybe TRBD1 (5 bases). CDR1 is SGHTA and CDR2 is FQGNSA in the germline V gene. V shed 2 bases and J shed 2 bases, with 13 bases lying between them. CDR3 size: 16 residues. In nucleotides, the CDR3 is TGTGCCAGCAGCTTAATGGGCAGGGTGGGCAATCAGCCCCAGCATTTT. Translating gives CASSLMGRVGNQPQHF.

V gene TRBV29-1 combines with J gene TRBJ2-3; 7 nucleotides match TRBD1. The CDR3 runs to 14 residues. In germline, CDR1 is SQVTM, CDR2 ANQGSEA. With 4 bases clipped from V and 4 bases from J, the junction kept 8 bases outside the gene matches. CDR3 sequence (DNA): TGCAGCGTTGGAGACAGGGTGGGGGCAGATACGCAGTATTTT. It specifies CSVGDRVGADTQYF.

This chain joins TRBV19 and TRBJ2-7; TRBD1 is a possible D gene (6 bases). Trimming took off 5 bases at V and 3 bases at J, with 20 bases between the two ends. From germline, CDR1 is LNHDA and CDR2 SQIVND (reference sequence). The CDR3 totals 16 residues. The CDR3 here is CASSAQDSRIYYEQYF. The CDR3 bases are TGTGCCAGTAGTGCCCAGGACAGTCGAATTTACTACGAGCAGTACTTC.

V is TRBV4-1 and J is TRBJ1-4; 12 nucleotides line up with TRBD1. Germline CDR1 is MGHRA and CDR2 is YSYEKL. The junction had 8 bases not matched to a gene; V was cut back by 5 bases and J by 4 bases. The CDR3 runs 17 residues. CDR3 in amino acids: CASSNRDRGLNNEKLFF. DNA for the CDR3: TGCGCCAGCAGCAACCGGGACAGGGGGCTTAATAATGAAAAACTGTTTTTT.

The rearrangement uses TRBV10-3 and TRBJ1-5; D gene unclear. The CDR3 is 13 amino acids. V was trimmed by 0 bases and J by 7 bases, leaving 7 bases between them. CDR1 is ENHRY, CDR2 SYGVKD, per germline. The CDR3, as DNA: TGTGCCATCAGTGAGTCCGACCCCCAGCCCCAGCATTTT. As protein: CAISESDPQPQHF.

CDR3 amino acids: CASSQAKAWGEKLFF. CDR3 coding DNA: TGCGCCAGCAGCCAAGCAAAGGCCTGGGGGGAAAAACTGTTTTTT. The chain combines TRBV4-1 with TRBJ1-4, with D possibly TRBD1 on 5 matching bases. Germline V gene lookup returns CDR1 MGHRA and CDR2 YSYEKL. This CDR3 spans 15 amino acids. V was cut by 1 base and J by 8 bases, with 14 bases left in between.

The V call is TRBV9, the J call TRBJ1-1; D might be TRBD1 (6 bases). CDR3 length: 14 amino acids. Germline loops: CDR1 SGDLS, CDR2 YYNGEE. V was trimmed by 4 bases and J by 2 bases, leaving 12 bases between them. Here the CDR3 reads CASSSQGLNTEAFF. In DNA, the CDR3 is TGTGCCAGCAGCTCACAGGGACTTAACACTGAAGCTTTCTTT. Combining the CDR3 with reference TRBV9 and TRBJ1-1 gives the whole variable domain DSGVTQTPKHLITATGQRVTLRCSPRSGDLSVYWYQQSLDQGLQFLIQYYNGEERAKGNILERFSAQQFPDLHSELNLSSLELGDSALYFCASSSQGLNTEAFFGQGTRLTVV.

This rearrangement joins TRBV6-2 or TRBV6-3 to TRBJ2-1; D gene unclear. V shed 2 bases and J shed 8 bases, with 10 bases lying between them. The CDR3 runs to 13 residues. From germline, CDR1 is MNHEY and CDR2 SVGEGT. CDR3 sequence reads: CASSYGDQYEQFF. CDR3 in DNA: TGTGCCAGCAGTTACGGGGATCAATATGAGCAGTTCTTC.